This paragraph covers one T cell receptor beta chain sequence. This record belongs to a study of blood T cell repertoires in COVID-19. Whole-study context: PBMCs, B-cell-depleted T cells, or T cells provided the cDNA or gDNA that made up the material.

V lost 4 bases, J lost 5 bases, and 9 bases lay in between. The V gene's germline CDR1 is SGHRS and CDR2 YFSETQ. CDR3 length equals 13 residues. Libraries were prepared by immunoSEQ multiplex PCR; TCRdb keeps only in-frame clonotypes and omits some of them. The sample records about 230,000 clones, 84% being singletons. Sequenced input: peripheral blood. This chain uses TRBV5-1 with TRBJ2-2; possible D gene TRBD2, 5 bases. This TCR was sampled from a woman of 80 years or more with active or convalescent COVID-19. CDR3 protein: CASSPPGTGELFF. The CDR3 DNA sequence: TGCGCCAGCAGCCCCCCGGGAACCGGGGAGCTGTTTTTT.